Included here is one T cell receptor beta chain sequence, with context. This entry is derived from a study of kidney transplant recipient with SARS-CoV-2 infection. The CDR3 runs 11 residues. Germline V CDR1 and CDR2: DFQATT, SNEGSKA (reference sequence). Trimming took 6 bases from V and 5 from J, leaving 10 bases between them. TCRdb passed the reads through MiXCR, listing each CDR3 protein once. The repertoire includes roughly 250,000 distinct CDR3 sequences, under 30% of them detected once, and roughly 7.3% sits in the top ten. The sequence was collected from a male patient between 25 and 39 years old who had COVID-19 and was a kidney transplant recipient. A subset of T cells may come from the graft donor. Material: a blood sample, obtained at baseline and on day 111 from a kidney transplant recipient. The chain employs TRBV20-1 and TRBJ1-1; D not certain. DNA for the CDR3: TGCAGTGCCCGCCTAGAGACTGAAGCTTTCTTT. This codes for CSARLETEAFF.